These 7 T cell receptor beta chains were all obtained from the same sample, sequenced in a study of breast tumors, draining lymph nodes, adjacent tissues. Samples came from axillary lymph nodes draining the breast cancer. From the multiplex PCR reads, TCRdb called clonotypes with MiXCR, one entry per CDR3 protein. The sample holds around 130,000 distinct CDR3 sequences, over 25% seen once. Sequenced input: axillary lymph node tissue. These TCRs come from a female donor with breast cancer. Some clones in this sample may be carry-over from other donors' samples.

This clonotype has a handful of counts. The CDR3 loop reads CASSSTGTYGYTF. In DNA form, the CDR3 reads TGTGCCAGCAGCTCTACCGGGACCTATGGCTACACCTTC. This sequence joins TRBV5-4 and TRBJ1-2; D is perhaps TRBD1 (5 bases). In germline, CDR1 is SGHNT, CDR2 YYREEE (reference sequence). The CDR3 is made up of 13 amino acids. Deletions cut 3 bases from V and 4 bases from J, with 10 bases between.

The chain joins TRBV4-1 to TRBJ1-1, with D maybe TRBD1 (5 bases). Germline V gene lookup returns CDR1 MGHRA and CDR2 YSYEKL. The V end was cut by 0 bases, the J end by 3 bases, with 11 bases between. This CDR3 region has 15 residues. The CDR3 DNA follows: TGCGCCAGCAGCCAAGATGGGCAGGGAGACACTGAAGCTTTCTTT. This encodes CASSQDGQGDTEAFF.

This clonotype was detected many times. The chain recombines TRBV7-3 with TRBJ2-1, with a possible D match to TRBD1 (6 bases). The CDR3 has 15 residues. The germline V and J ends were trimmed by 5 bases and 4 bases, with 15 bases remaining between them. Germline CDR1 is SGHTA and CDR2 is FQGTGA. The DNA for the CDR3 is TGTGCCAGCAGCACAACCGGGACACCGTACAATGAGCAGTTCTTC. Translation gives CASSTTGTPYNEQFF.

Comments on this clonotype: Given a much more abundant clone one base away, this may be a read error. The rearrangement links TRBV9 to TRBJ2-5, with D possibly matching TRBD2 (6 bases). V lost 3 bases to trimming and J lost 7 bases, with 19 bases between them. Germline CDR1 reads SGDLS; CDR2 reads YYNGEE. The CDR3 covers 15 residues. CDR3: CASSALTRMGGTQYF. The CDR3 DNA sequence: TGTGCCAGCAGCGCGCTGACCCGGATGGGGGGGACCCAGTACTTC.

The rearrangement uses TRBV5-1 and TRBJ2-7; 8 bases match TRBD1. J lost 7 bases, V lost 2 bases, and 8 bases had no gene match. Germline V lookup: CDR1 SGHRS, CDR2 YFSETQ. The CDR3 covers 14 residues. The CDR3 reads CASSFTGGSEEQYF. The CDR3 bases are TGCGCCAGCAGCTTCACAGGGGGTTCAGAGGAGCAGTACTTC.

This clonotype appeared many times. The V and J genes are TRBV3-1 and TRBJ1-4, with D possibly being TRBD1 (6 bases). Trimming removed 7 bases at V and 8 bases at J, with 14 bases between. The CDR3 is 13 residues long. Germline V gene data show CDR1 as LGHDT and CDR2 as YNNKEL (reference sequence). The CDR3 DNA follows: TGTGCCAGCATGTCCAGGGGCTCGGAAAAACTGTTTTTT. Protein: CASMSRGSEKLFF.

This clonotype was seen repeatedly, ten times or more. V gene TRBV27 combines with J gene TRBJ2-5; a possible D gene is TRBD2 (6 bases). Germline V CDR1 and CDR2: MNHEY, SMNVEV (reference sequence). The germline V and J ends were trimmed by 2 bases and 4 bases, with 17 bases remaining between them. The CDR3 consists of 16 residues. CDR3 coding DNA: TGTGCCAGCAGTTTAGCCGGCTCAAGGCGGGGAGAGACCCAGTACTTC. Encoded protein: CASSLAGSRRGETQYF.